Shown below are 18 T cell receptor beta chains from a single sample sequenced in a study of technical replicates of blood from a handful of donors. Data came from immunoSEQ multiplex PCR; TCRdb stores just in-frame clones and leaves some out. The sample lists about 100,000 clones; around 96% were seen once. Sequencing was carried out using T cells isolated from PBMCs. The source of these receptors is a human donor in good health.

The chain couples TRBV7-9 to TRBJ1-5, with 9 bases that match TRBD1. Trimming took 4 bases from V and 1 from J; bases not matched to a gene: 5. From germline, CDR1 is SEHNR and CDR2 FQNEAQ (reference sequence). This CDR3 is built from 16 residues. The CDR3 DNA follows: TGTGCCAGCAGCTCAACAGGGGGCGAGAGCAATCAGCCCCAGCATTTT. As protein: CASSSTGGESNQPQHF.

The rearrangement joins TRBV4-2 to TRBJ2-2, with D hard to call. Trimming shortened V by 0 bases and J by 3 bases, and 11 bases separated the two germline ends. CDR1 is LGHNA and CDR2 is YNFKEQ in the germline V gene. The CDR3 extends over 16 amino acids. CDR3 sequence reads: CASSQDPGLDTGELFF. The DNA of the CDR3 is TGTGCCAGCAGCCAAGACCCGGGTCTGGACACCGGGGAGCTGTTTTTT.

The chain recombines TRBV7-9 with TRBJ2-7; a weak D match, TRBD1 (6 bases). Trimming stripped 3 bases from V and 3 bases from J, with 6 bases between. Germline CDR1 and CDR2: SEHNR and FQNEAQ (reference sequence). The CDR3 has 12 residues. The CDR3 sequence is CASSFRGYEQYF. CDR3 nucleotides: TGTGCCAGCAGCTTCAGGGGCTACGAGCAGTACTTC.

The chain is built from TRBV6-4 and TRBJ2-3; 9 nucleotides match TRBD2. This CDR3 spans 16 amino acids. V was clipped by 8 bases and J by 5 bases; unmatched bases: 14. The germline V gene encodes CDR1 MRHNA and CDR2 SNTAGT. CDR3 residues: CASAAGWREGQDTQYF. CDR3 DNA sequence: TGTGCCAGCGCGGCGGGGTGGCGGGAGGGCCAAGATACGCAGTATTTT.

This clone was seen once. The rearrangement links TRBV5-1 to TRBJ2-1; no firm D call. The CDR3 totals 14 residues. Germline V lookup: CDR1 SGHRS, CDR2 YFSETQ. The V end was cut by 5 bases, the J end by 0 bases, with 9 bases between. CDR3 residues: CASSERGSYNEQFF. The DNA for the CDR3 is TGCGCCAGCAGTGAGCGAGGCTCCTACAATGAGCAGTTCTTC.

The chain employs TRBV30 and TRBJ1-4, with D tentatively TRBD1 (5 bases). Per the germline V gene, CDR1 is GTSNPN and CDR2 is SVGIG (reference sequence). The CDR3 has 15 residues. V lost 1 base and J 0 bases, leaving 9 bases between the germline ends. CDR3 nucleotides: TGTGCCTGGAGTGCAGGGCTCGCAACTAATGAAAAACTGTTTTTT. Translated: CAWSAGLATNEKLFF.

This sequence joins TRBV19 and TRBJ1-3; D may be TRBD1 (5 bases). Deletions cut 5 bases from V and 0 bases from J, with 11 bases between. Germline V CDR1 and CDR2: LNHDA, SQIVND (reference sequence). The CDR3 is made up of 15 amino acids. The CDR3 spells CASSSRQSSGNTIYF. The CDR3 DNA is TGTGCCAGTAGTTCCCGACAGTCCTCTGGAAACACCATATATTTT.

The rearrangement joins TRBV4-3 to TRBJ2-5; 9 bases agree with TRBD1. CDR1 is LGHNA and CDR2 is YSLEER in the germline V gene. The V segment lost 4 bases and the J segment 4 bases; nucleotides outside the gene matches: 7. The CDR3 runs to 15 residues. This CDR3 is CASSPTQGARETQYF. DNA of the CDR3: TGCGCCAGCAGCCCTACACAGGGGGCGCGAGAGACCCAGTACTTC.

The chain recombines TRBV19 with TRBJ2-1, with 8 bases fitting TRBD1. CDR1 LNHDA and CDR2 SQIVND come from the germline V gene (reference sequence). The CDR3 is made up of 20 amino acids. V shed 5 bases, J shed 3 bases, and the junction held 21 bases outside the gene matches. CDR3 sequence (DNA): TGTGCCAGTAGTTCAGGGGGCTACATTAATGTGGGCCTGATCTACAATGAGCAGTTCTTC. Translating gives CASSSGGYINVGLIYNEQFF.

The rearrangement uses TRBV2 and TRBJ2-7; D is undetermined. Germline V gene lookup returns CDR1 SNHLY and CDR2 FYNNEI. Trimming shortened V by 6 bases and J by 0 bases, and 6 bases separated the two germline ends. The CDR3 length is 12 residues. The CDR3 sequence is CASRQFSYEQYF. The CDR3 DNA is TGTGCCAGCAGACAGTTCTCCTACGAGCAGTACTTC.

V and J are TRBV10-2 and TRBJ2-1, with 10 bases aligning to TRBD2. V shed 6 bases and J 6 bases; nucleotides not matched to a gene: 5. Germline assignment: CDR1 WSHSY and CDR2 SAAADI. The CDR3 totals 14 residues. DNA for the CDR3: TGCGCCAGCAGCGGAGCGGGAGGGGGCAATGAGCAGTTCTTC. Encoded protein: CASSGAGGGNEQFF.

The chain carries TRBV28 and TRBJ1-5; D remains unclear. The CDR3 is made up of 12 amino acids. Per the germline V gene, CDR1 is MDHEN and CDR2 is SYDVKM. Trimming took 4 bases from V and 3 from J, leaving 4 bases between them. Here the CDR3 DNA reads TGTGCCAGCAGTTCCCACAATCAGCCCCAGCATTTT. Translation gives CASSSHNQPQHF.

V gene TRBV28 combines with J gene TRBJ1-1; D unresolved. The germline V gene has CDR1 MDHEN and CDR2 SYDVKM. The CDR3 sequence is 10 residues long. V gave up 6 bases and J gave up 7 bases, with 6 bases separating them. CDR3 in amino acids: CASRAGEAFF. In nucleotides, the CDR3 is TGTGCCAGCAGGGCAGGTGAAGCTTTCTTT.

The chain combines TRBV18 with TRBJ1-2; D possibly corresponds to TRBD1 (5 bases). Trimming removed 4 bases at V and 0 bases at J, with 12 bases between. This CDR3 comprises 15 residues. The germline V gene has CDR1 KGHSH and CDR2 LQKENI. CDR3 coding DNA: TGTGCCAGCTCACTAGGACATGGGCCTAACTATGGCTACACCTTC. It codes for CASSLGHGPNYGYTF.

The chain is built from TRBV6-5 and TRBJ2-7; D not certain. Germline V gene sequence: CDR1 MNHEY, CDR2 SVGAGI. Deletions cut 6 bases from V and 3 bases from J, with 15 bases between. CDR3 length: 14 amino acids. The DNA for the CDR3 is TGTGCCAGCAGCCAACGTGGTAAACTCTACGAGCAGTACTTC. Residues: CASSQRGKLYEQYF.

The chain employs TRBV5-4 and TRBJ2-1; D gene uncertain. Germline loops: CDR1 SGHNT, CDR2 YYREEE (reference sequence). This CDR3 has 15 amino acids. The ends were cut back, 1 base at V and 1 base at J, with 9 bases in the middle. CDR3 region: CASSLQRGSYNEQFF. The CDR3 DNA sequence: TGTGCCAGCAGCTTGCAGCGCGGTTCCTACAATGAGCAGTTCTTC.

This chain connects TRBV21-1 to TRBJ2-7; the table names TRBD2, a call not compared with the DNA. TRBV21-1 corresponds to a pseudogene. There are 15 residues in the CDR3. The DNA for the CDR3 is TGTGCCAGGGGGGATACGCGGGGCTATCGCTACGAGCAGTACTTC. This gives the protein CARGDTRGYRYEQYF.

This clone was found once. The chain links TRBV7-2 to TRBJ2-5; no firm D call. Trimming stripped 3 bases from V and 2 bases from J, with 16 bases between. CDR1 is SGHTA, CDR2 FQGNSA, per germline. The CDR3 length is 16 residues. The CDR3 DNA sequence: TGTGCCAGCAGCTTCGGCGACTCGGTATTACAAGAGACCCAGTACTTC. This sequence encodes CASSFGDSVLQETQYF.